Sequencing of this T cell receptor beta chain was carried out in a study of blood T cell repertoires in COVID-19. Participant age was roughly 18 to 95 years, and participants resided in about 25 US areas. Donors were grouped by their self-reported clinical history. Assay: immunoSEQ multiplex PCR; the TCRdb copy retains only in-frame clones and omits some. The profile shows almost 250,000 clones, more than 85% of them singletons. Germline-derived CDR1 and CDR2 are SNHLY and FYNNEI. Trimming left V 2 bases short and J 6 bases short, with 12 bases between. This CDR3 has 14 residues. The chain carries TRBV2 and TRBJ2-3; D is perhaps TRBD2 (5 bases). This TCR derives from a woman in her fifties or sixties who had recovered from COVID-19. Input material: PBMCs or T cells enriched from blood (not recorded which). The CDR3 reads CASSEIVGADTQYF. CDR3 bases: TGTGCCAGCAGTGAAATTGTGGGAGCTGATACGCAGTATTTT.